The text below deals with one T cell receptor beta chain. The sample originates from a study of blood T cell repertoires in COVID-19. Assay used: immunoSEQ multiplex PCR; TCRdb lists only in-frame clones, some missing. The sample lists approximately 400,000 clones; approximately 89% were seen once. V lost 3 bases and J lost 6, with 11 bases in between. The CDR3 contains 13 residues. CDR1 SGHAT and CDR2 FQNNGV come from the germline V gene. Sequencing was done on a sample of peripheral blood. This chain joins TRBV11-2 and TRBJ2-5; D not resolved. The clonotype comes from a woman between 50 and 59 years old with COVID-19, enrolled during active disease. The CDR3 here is CASSLWQEQTQYF. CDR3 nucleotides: TGTGCCAGCAGCTTGTGGCAGGAACAGACCCAGTACTTC.